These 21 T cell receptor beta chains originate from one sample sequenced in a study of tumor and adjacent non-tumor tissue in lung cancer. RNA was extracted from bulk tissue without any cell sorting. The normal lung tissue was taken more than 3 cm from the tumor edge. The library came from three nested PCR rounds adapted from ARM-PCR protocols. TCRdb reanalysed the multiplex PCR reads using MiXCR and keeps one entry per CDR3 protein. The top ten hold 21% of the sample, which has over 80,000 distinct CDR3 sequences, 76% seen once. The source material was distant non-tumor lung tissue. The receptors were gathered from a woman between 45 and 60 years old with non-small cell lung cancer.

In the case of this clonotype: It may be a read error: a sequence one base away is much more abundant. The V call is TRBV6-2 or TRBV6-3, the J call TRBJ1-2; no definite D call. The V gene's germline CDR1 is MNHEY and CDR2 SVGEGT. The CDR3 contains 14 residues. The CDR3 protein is CARSYQSLSYGYTF. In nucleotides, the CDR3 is TGTGCCAGGAGTTACCAAAGTCTGAGCTATGGCTACACCTTC.

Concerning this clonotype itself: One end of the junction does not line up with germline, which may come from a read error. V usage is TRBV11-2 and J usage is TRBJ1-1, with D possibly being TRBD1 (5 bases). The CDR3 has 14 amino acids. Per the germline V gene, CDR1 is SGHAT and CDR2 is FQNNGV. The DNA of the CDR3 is TGTGCCAGCAGCTTCCTCCCTCAGGGAACCGAAGTTTTCTTT. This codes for CASSFLPQGTEVFF.

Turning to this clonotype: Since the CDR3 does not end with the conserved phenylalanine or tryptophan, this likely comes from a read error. In DNA, the CDR3 is TGTGCCAGCGACTTAGTTAGGGACAGCTACGAGCAGTACTTA. This sequence encodes CASDLVRDSYEQYL. V and J are TRBV11-2 and TRBJ2-7; 7 bases line up with TRBD1. Germline V gene lookup returns CDR1 SGHAT and CDR2 FQNNGV. Trimming cost V 8 bases and J 3 bases; bases outside gene matches: 10. This CDR3 region has 14 residues.

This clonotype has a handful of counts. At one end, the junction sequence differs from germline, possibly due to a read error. The DNA for the CDR3 is TGTGTCAGCAGCCGCGGACACACTAACACTGAAGCTTTCTTT. Protein product: CVSSRGHTNTEAFF. The chain couples TRBV7-8 to TRBJ1-1; possible D gene TRBD1, 5 bases. There are 14 residues in the CDR3. Germline CDR1 SGHVS, CDR2 FQNEAQ.

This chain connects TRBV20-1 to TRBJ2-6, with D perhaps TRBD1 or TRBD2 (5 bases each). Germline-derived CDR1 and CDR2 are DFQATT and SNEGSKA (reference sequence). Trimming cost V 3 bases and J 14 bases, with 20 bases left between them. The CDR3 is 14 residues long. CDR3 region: CSASIRDGASILTF. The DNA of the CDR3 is TGCAGTGCTAGTATCCGGGATGGGGCCAGCATCCTGACTTTC.

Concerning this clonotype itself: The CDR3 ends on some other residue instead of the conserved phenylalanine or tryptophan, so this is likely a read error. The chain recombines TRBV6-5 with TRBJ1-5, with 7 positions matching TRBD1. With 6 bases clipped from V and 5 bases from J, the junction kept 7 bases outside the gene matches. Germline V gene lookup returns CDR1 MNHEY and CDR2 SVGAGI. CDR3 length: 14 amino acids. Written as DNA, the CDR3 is TGTGCCAGCAGACCGGGACAGACTTATCAGCCCCAGCATAAT. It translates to CASRPGQTYQPQHN.

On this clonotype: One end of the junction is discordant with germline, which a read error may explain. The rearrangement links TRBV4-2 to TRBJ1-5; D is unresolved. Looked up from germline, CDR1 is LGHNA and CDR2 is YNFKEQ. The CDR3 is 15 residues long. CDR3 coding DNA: TGTGCCAGCACCCAAGACCTCACTAGCAATCAGCCCCAGCGTTTC. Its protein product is CASTQDLTSNQPQRF.

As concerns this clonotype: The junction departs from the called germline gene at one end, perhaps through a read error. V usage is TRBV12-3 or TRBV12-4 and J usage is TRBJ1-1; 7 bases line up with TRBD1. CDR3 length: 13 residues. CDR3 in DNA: TGTGCGAGCAATTTAGAACAGGGGCTGAGAGCTTTCTTT. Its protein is CASNLEQGLRAFF.

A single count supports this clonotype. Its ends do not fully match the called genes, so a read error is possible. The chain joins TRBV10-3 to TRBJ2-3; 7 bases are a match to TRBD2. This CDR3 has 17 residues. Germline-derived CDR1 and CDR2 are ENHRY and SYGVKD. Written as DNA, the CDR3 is TGTGCCATCAGTGAATCAGCGGGACCGGGTATCACAGTTACGCAGTATTTT. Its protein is CAISESAGPGITVTQYF.

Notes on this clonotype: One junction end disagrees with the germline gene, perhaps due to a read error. This CDR3 reads CARSLTDNSYEQYF. In nucleotides, the CDR3 is TGTGCCAGAAGCTTAACAGATAACTCCTACGAGCAGTACTTT. V gene TRBV11-2 combines with J gene TRBJ2-7; D not certain. The CDR3 length is 14 residues. CDR1 is SGHAT, CDR2 FQNNGV, per germline.

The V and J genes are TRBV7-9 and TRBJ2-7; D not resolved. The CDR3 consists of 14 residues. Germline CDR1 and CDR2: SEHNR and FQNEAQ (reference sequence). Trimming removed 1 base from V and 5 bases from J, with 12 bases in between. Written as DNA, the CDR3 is TGTGCCAGCAGCTTAGTTGTGACACTCGACGAGCAGTACTTC. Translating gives CASSLVVTLDEQYF.

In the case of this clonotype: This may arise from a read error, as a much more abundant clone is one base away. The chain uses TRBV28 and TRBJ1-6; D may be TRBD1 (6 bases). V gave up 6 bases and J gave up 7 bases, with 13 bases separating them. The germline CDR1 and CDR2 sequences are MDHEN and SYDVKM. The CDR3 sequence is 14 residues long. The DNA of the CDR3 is TGTGCCAGCAGGCTGGACAGCCTGAATTCACCCCTCCACTTT. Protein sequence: CASRLDSLNSPLHF.

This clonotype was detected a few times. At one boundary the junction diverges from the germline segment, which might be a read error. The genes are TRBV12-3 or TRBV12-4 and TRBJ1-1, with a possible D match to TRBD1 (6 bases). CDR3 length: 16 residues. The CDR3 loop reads CARSPGGPRGNTEAFF. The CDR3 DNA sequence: TGTGCCCGCAGTCCCGGGGGCCCAAGAGGCAACACTGAAGCTTTCTTT.

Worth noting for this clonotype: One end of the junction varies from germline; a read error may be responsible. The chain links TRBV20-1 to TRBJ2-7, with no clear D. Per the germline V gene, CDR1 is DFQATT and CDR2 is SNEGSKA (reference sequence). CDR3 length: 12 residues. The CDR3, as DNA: TGCAGTGCTCAGCGTGTCACCTACGGGCAGTACTTC. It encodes CSAQRVTYGQYF.

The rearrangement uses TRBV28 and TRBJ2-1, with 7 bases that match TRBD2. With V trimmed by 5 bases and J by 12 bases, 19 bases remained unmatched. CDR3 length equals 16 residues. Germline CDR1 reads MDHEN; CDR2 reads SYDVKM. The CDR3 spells CASSTTRTRAELGQFF. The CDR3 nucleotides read TGTGCCAGCAGTACCACTAGGACTAGGGCTGAACTTGGGCAGTTCTTC. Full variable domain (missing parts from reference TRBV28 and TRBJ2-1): DVKVTQSSRYLVKRTGEKVFLECVQDMDHENMFWYRQDPGLGLRLIYFSYDVKMKEKGDIPEGYSVSREKKERFSLILESASTNQTSMYLCASSTTRTRAELGQFFGPGTRLTVL.

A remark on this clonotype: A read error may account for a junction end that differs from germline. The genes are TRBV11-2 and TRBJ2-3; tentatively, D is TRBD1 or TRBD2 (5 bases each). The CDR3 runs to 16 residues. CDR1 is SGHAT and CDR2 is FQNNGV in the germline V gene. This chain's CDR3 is CASNLWDQLATDTQYF. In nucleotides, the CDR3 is TGTGCCAGCAACTTATGGGACCAGTTAGCGACAGATACGCAGTATTTT.

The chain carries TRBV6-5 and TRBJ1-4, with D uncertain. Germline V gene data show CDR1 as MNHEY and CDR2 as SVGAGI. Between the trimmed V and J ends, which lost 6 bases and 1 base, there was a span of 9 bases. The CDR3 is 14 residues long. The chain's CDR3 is CASRHIVTNEKLFF. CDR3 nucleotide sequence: TGTGCCAGCAGACACATTGTAACTAATGAAAAACTGTTTTTT.

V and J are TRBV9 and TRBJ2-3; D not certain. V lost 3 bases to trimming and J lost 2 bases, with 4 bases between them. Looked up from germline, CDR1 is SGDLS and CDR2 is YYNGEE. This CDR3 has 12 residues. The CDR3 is CASSGNTDTQYF. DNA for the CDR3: TGTGCCAGCAGCGGAAACACAGATACGCAGTATTTT. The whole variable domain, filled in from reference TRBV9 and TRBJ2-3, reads DSGVTQTPKHLITATGQRVTLRCSPRSGDLSVYWYQQSLDQGLQFLIQYYNGEERAKGNILERFSAQQFPDLHSELNLSSLELGDSALYFCASSGNTDTQYFGPGTRLTVL.

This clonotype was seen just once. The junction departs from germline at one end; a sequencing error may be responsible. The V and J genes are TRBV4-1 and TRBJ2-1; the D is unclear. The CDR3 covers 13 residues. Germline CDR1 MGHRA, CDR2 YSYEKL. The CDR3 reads CASSQASDNKQFF. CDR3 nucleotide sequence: TGCGCCAGCAGCCAGGCTAGTGACAATAAGCAGTTTTTC.

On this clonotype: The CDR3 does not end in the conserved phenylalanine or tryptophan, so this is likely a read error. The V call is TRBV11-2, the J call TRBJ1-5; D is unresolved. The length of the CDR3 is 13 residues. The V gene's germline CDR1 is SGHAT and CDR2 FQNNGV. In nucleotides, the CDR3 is TGTGGCAGCAACTACGGAAGCAATCAGCCCCAGCATTCT. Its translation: CGSNYGSNQPQHS.

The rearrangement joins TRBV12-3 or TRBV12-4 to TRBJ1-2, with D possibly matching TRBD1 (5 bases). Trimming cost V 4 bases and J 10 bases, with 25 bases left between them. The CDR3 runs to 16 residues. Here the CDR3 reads CASSSRQGRHTYSYTF. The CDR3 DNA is TGTGCCAGCAGTTCACGTCAGGGTAGGCATACCTATTCCTACACCTTC.